One and the same sample provided the 21 T cell receptor beta chains below, sequenced in a study of somatic mutations in cytotoxic T cells in rheumatoid arthritis. Libraries were prepared by immunoSEQ multiplex PCR; TCRdb keeps only in-frame clonotypes and omits some of them. The repertoire holds about 4,200 clones, with 79% as singletons. Source material: CD8+ T cells sorted from blood. All receptors derive from an adult with rheumatoid arthritis.

The CDR3 DNA is TGTGCCAGCAGGACCCGGGGCACCTTATACGAGCAGTACTTC. Residues: CASRTRGTLYEQYF. The chain links TRBV2 to TRBJ2-7; D could derive from TRBD1 or TRBD2 (5 bases each). The CDR3 is 14 amino acids. The V and J ends lost 6 bases and 4 bases respectively, with 16 bases between them. Germline assignment: CDR1 SNHLY and CDR2 FYNNEI. Full variable domain (rest looked up from reference TRBV2 and TRBJ2-7): EPEVTQTPSHQVTQMGQEVILRCVPISNHLYFYWYRQILGQKVEFLVSFYNNEISEKSEIFDDQFSVERPDGSNFTLKIRSTKLEDSAMYFCASRTRGTLYEQYFGPGTRLTVT.

The chain combines TRBV5-6 with TRBJ1-1; D is ambiguous. CDR3 length: 16 amino acids. V was shortened by 4 bases and J by 0 bases, with 16 bases between the two germline ends. CDR1 and CDR2 from the germline V gene are SGHDT and YYEEEE. The CDR3 DNA reads as TGTGCCAGCAGCCTGGACCCCGAGATTTTGAACACTGAAGCTTTCTTT. Amino acids: CASSLDPEILNTEAFF.

The J gene is TRBJ2-3, the V gene TRBV7-8; D is unresolved. The length of the CDR3 is 14 residues. Germline CDR1 and CDR2: SGHVS and FQNEAQ. V shed 5 bases and J shed 10 bases, with 19 bases lying between them. In DNA, the CDR3 is TGTGCCAGCAGCGATCGAGACGTAGCTCGCGCGCAGTATTTT. Encoded protein: CASSDRDVARAQYF.

The J gene is TRBJ1-5, the V gene TRBV1; the DNA was not compared with TRBD1, the D call given in the table. TRBV1 constitutes a pseudogene. CDR3 length: 18 residues. The CDR3: CTSSQDLPGGADNQPQHF. As DNA, the CDR3 is TGCACCAGCAGCCAAGATTTGCCAGGGGGCGCGGACAATCAGCCCCAGCATTTT.

V usage is TRBV7-9 and J usage is TRBJ1-1, with no clear D. V dropped 3 bases and J dropped 6 bases, with 14 bases sitting between them. From germline, CDR1 is SEHNR and CDR2 FQNEAQ (reference sequence). The CDR3 runs to 14 residues. In nucleotides, the CDR3 is TGTGCCAGCAGCTTGAGGCTGCCCGAGCCTGAAGCTTTCTTT. Protein sequence: CASSLRLPEPEAFF.

This clone was seen a few times. This chain links TRBV5-4 with TRBJ2-7, with TRBD1 matching 8 bases. In germline, CDR1 is SGHNT, CDR2 YYREEE (reference sequence). The V segment lost 4 bases and the J segment 3 bases; nucleotides outside the gene matches: 9. The CDR3 runs 15 residues. The CDR3 bases are TGTGCCAGCAGCCCGGACAGGGAGTCGAGCTACGAGCAGTACTTC. It encodes CASSPDRESSYEQYF.

This clone turned up a few times. The chain couples TRBV2 to TRBJ1-1, with 9 bases lining up with TRBD1. The V segment lost 2 bases and the J segment 0 bases; nucleotides outside the gene matches: 4. The CDR3 extends over 16 amino acids. Germline lookup yields CDR1 SNHLY and CDR2 FYNNEI. The CDR3 region is CASSESGQGMNTEAFF. As DNA, the CDR3 is TGTGCCAGCAGTGAATCCGGACAGGGGATGAACACTGAAGCTTTCTTT.

The gene calls are TRBV7-7 and TRBJ2-6; D not certain. Germline CDR1 is SSHAT and CDR2 is FNYEAQ (reference sequence). Trimming took 5 bases from V and 5 from J, leaving 22 bases between them. CDR3 length: 18 residues. CDR3 protein: CASSLKPVPQSRANVLTF. The CDR3 region has the DNA TGTGCCAGCAGCCTTAAACCAGTGCCACAAAGTCGGGCCAACGTCCTGACTTTC. Full variable domain (rest looked up from reference TRBV7-7 and TRBJ2-6): GAGVSQSPRYKVTKRGQDVTLRCDPISSHATLYWYQQALGQGPEFLTYFNYEAQPDKSGLPSDRFSAERPEGSISTLTIQRTEQRDSAMYRCASSLKPVPQSRANVLTFGAGSRLTVL.

This chain links TRBV28 with TRBJ2-1; D possibly matches TRBD1 or TRBD2 (5 bases each). Germline-derived CDR1 and CDR2 are MDHEN and SYDVKM. CDR3 length: 14 residues. With 6 bases removed from V and 9 bases from J, the gap between germline ends came to 18 bases. The CDR3 sequence: CASRGFRDHSEQFF. CDR3 nucleotide sequence: TGTGCCAGCAGAGGATTCCGGGACCACAGTGAGCAGTTCTTC.

The CDR3 is CASSQPGQTYEQYF. The CDR3 DNA reads TGCGCCAGCAGCCAACCGGGACAGACCTACGAGCAGTACTTC. This chain connects TRBV4-1 to TRBJ2-7; the match to TRBD1 covers 7 bases. Looked up from germline, CDR1 is MGHRA and CDR2 is YSYEKL. The CDR3 contains 14 residues. With 2 bases clipped from V and 2 bases from J, the junction kept 3 bases outside the gene matches.

This clone was counted a single time. The chain is built from TRBV4-1 and TRBJ1-1; D perhaps matches TRBD1 (6 bases). Germline V gene lookup returns CDR1 MGHRA and CDR2 YSYEKL. The CDR3 covers 18 residues. Trimming left V 0 bases short and J 3 bases short, with 20 bases between. The CDR3 sequence is CASSQDGGGGIGHTEAFF. As DNA, the CDR3 is TGCGCCAGCAGCCAAGATGGTGGGGGCGGAATCGGGCACACTGAAGCTTTCTTT.

This clone was seen just once. The chain recombines TRBV5-6 with TRBJ1-4; TRBD1 matches at 9 bases. The CDR3 runs to 14 residues. The germline CDR1 and CDR2 sequences are SGHDT and YYEEEE. V lost 4 bases and J lost 8; bases outside the gene matches: 6. DNA for the CDR3: TGTGCCAGCAGCATAGGGACAGGGAACGAAAAACTGTTTTTT. It yields the protein CASSIGTGNEKLFF.

V is TRBV5-6 and J is TRBJ1-2; no clear D gene. The CDR3 consists of 12 residues. From germline, CDR1 is SGHDT and CDR2 YYEEEE. V was pared by 1 base and J by 7 bases, with 8 bases between. CDR3 region: CASSLLAAGYTF. As DNA, the CDR3 is TGTGCCAGCAGCTTGTTGGCTGCTGGCTACACCTTC. The whole variable domain, filled in from reference TRBV5-6 and TRBJ1-2, reads DAGVTQSPTHLIKTRGQQVTLRCSPKSGHDTVSWYQQALGQGPQFIFQYYEEEERQRGNFPDRFSGHQFPNYSSELNVNALLLGDSALYLCASSLLAAGYTFGSGTRLTVV.

The table lists this clone with a count of one. The chain recombines TRBV5-1 with TRBJ2-1; possible D gene TRBD1, 6 bases. This CDR3 has 15 residues. Trimming left V 2 bases short and J 5 bases short, with 14 bases between. Germline CDR1 reads SGHRS; CDR2 reads YFSETQ. CDR3 DNA: TGCGCCAGCAGCTTTGGCACAGGGTGGGACAATGAGCAGTTCTTC. Translating gives CASSFGTGWDNEQFF.

In this sample, this clone turned up a few times. In nucleotides, the CDR3 is TGCAGCCTTTTAGAGGGGGCCGGGACTGAAGCTTTCTTT. Residues: CSLLEGAGTEAFF. The rearrangement uses TRBV29-1 and TRBJ1-1; TRBD1 agrees at 7 bases. The germline V gene encodes CDR1 SQVTM and CDR2 ANQGSEA. J gave up 5 bases and V 8 bases, and 11 bases lay outside the gene matches. The CDR3 covers 13 residues.

V gene TRBV5-1 combines with J gene TRBJ2-5, with 8 nucleotides matching TRBD2. This CDR3 is built from 14 residues. Germline-derived CDR1 and CDR2 are SGHRS and YFSETQ. V lost 5 bases, J lost 5 bases, and 8 bases stayed unmatched. The CDR3 DNA reads as TGCGCCAGCAGTTTTAGCGGGGCTGCGGAGACCCAGTACTTC. This gives the protein CASSFSGAAETQYF. The full variable domain, in which reference TRBV5-1 and TRBJ2-5 provide the parts outside the CDR3, is KAGVTQTPRYLIKTRGQQVTLSCSPISGHRSVSWYQQTPGQGLQFLFEYFSETQRNKGNFPGRFSGRQFSNSRSEMNVSTLELGDSALYLCASSFSGAAETQYFGPGTRLLVL.

The V call is TRBV4-1, the J call TRBJ2-2, with D uncertain. CDR3 size: 12 residues. V was pared by 4 bases and J by 2 bases, with 2 bases between. The germline V gene encodes CDR1 MGHRA and CDR2 YSYEKL. The CDR3 DNA follows: TGCGCCAGCAGCCCCAACACCGGGGAGCTGTTTTTT. This sequence encodes CASSPNTGELFF.

The V call is TRBV27, the J call TRBJ2-1; 8 nucleotides line up with TRBD1. Germline V gene lookup returns CDR1 MNHEY and CDR2 SMNVEV (reference sequence). V gave up 6 bases and J gave up 9 bases; unmatched junction bases: 1. The length of the CDR3 is 11 residues. The chain's CDR3 is CASRQGVEQFF. CDR3 sequence (DNA): TGTGCCAGCAGACAGGGGGTTGAGCAGTTCTTC.

This clone was recorded once. This chain links TRBV29-1 with TRBJ1-2; unclear D gene. The length of the CDR3 is 12 residues. Germline V gives CDR1 SQVTM, CDR2 ANQGSEA. V was cut by 4 bases and J by 3 bases, with 9 bases left in between. The CDR3 reads CSVGSFDYGYTF. CDR3 bases: TGCAGCGTTGGCAGCTTCGACTATGGCTACACCTTC.

This clone has more than one count but fewer than ten. The V and J genes are TRBV28 and TRBJ1-1; D is unclear. Germline values: CDR1 MDHEN, CDR2 SYDVKM. The CDR3 spans 15 residues. Trimming removed 0 bases at V and 2 bases at J, with 10 bases between. The CDR3, as DNA: TGTGCCAGCAGTTTATGGAAGGCAGAAAACACTGAAGCTTTCTTT. It specifies CASSLWKAENTEAFF.

V usage is TRBV14 and J usage is TRBJ1-6; 9 bases align to TRBD1. The CDR3 is made up of 18 amino acids. The trim removed 4 bases at V and 7 bases at J, leaving 14 bases unmatched. Germline V lookup: CDR1 SGHDN, CDR2 FVKESK. The CDR3 bases are TGTGCCAGCAGCCCGACTACGGACAGGGGATTATTAAATTCACCCCTCCACTTT. As protein: CASSPTTDRGLLNSPLHF.